What follows describes a single T cell receptor (beta chain). CDR3 size: 17 residues. The ends lost 3 bases at V and 10 bases at J; junction bases unmatched: 14. The germline CDR1 and CDR2 sequences are KGHSH and LQKENI. The data stem from a study of shared clonotypes between healthy human individuals. TCRdb's table, derived via immunoSEQ multiplex PCR, lists solely in-frame clones and lacks some. The sample yields about 560,000 clones, roughly 79% seen once. The sequence was collected from a woman between 40 and 55 years old in good health. Some clones in this sample may be carry-over from other donors' samples. V and J are TRBV18 and TRBJ2-1, with 11 bases matching TRBD2. Source material: PBMCs. The CDR3 is CASSPPNRLAGGNEQFF. Here the CDR3 DNA reads TGTGCCAGCTCACCTCCAAACCGGCTAGCGGGAGGCAACGAGCAGTTCTTC.